What follows describes a single T cell receptor (beta chain). The antigen remains unidentified. Sequenced by immunoSEQ multiplex PCR; TCRdb stores in-frame clones only, minus some. In the table there are about 2 million clones, around 95% of which are singletons. The sample belongs to a study of shared clonotypes between healthy human individuals. Whole-study results and caveats: As a rule, naive subsets had a larger estimated richness than memory subsets.

Germline CDR1 and CDR2: MNHEY and SVGAGI. Trimming cost V 2 bases and J 7 bases; bases outside gene matches: 8. CDR3 length: 15 amino acids. The genes are TRBV6-5 and TRBJ2-5, with 9 nucleotides matching TRBD2. This TCR derives from a man younger than 30 in good health. The sample comprised naive CD4+ T cells sorted from blood. Subset indicated: CD45RA+ positively selected. The CDR3 DNA follows: TGTGCCAGCAGTTACCAGCGGGGGGCTCACGGGACCCAGTACTTC. Translation: CASSYQRGAHGTQYF.